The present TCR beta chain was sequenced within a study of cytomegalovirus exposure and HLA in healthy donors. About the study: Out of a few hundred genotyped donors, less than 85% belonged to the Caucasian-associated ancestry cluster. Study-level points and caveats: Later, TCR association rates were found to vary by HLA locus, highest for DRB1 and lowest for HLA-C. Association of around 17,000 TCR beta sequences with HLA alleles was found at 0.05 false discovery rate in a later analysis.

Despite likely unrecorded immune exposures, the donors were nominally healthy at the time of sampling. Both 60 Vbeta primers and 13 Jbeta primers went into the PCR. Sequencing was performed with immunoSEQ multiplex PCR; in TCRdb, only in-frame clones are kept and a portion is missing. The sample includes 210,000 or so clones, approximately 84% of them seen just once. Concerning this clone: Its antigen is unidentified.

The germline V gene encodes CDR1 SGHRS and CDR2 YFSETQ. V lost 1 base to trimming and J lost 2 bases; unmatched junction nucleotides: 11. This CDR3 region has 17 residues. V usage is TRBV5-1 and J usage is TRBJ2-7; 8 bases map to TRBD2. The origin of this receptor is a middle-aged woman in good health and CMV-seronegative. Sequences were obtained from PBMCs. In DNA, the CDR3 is TGCGCCAGCAGCTTGTTTCCGGAGACTAGCGCAACCTACGAGCAGTACTTC. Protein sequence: CASSLFPETSATYEQYF.